A selection of T cell receptor beta chains follows, all from one sample in a study of T cell repertoires in ileal Crohn's disease. This table comes from immunoSEQ multiplex PCR, and its TCRdb copy is limited to in-frame clones, with some not included. The profile shows about 7,200 clones, 74% of them singletons. Source material: ileal tissue. The receptors come from an adult with Crohn's disease. CDR3s include the opening cysteine and the closing phenylalanine or tryptophan.

length: 16
V: TRBV11-2
J: TRBJ2-5
CDR3: CASSASPRGGQETQYF

length: 15
V: TRBV4-1
J: TRBJ1-2
CDR3: CASSLHTGHNYGYTF

length: 16
V: TRBV21-1
J: TRBJ2-4
CDR3: CASSPWGVEAKNIQYF

length: 15
V: TRBV2
J: TRBJ2-7
CDR3: CASSGPGQVSYEQYF

length: 11
V: TRBV6-5
J: TRBJ1-1
CDR3: CASSYGGEAFF

length: 13
V: TRBV10-1
J: TRBJ1-3
CDR3: CASSESPGNTIYF

length: 14
V: TRBV30
J: TRBJ2-3
CDR3: CAWMSGKFTDTQYF

length: 13
V: TRBV4-1
J: TRBJ2-2
CDR3: CASSLTGTGELFF

length: 14
V: TRBV5-4
J: TRBJ2-5
CDR3: CASSEGQGQETQYF

length: 17
V: TRBV18
J: TRBJ2-1
CDR3: CASSPSGSGSSYNEQFF

length: 18
V: TRBV10-3
J: TRBJ1-1
CDR3: CAISAEESRPRPNTEAFF

length: 14
V: TRBV10-1
J: TRBJ1-5
CDR3: CASSENRGNQPQHF

length: 14
V: TRBV10-1
J: TRBJ2-7
CDR3: CASSESGLGDEQYF

length: 18
V: TRBV1
J: TRBJ2-2
CDR3: CTSSQDPSSGRRTGELFF

length: 15
V: TRBV30
J: TRBJ2-1
CDR3: CAWTSGLSSYNEQFF

length: 12
V: TRBV14
J: TRBJ2-5
CDR3: CASSQGKETQYF

length: 14
V: TRBV7-9
J: TRBJ1-1
CDR3: CASSHNSVGWKAFF

length: 15
V: TRBV7-7
J: TRBJ2-3
CDR3: CASSSGKGGTDTQYF

length: 13
V: TRBV11-2
J: TRBJ1-5
CDR3: CASSPDFNQPQHF